This T cell receptor beta chain comes out of a study of cytomegalovirus exposure and HLA in healthy donors. Study findings and constraints: TCR beta chains numbering 164 were designated cytomegalovirus-associated.

Healthy bone marrow donors made up the donors. In regard to this clone: No antigen is known for it.

V dropped 1 base and J dropped 1 base, with 6 bases sitting between them. The CDR3 length is 13 residues. Looked up from germline, CDR1 is SGDLS and CDR2 is YYNGEE. The PCR was carried out with 60 Vbeta primers and 13 Jbeta primers. Original analysis: In a later analysis, of around 85 million unique beta chains, some 10 million appeared in at least two donors. Sequencing was performed with immunoSEQ multiplex PCR; in TCRdb, only in-frame clones are kept and a portion is missing. That table furnishes V, J and clone size, whereas the DNA furnished D and trimming. The table shows 150,000 to 200,000 clones, with roughly 84% occurring only once.

The specimen sequenced was PBMCs. The genes are TRBV9 and TRBJ2-7; D might be TRBD1 (6 bases). The source of this sequence is a male donor in good health and CMV-seronegative. CDR3 amino acids: CASSVTGSYEQYF. The CDR3 DNA reads TGTGCCAGCAGCGTAACAGGGTCCTACGAGCAGTACTTC.